The 5 T cell receptor beta chains in this list originate from one sample, sequenced in a study of identical twins. MiXCR, applied by TCRdb to the 5' RACE reads, yields one record per CDR3 protein. The table includes around 370,000 distinct CDR3 sequences, around 9.7% detected once. The sample comprised naive T cells sorted from blood. All receptors come from a woman aged 45-59 years in good health.

Note on this clonotype: The junction does not match germline at one end; this may be a read error. V and J are TRBV5-1 and TRBJ1-1; D is perhaps TRBD1 (6 bases). The germline V gene has CDR1 SGHRS and CDR2 YFSETQ. The CDR3 consists of 16 residues. The CDR3 DNA sequence: TGCGCCAGCAGCTTGGCCCCCGGGGGAGGGGGGACTGAAGATTTCTTT. This sequence encodes CASSLAPGGGGTEDFF.

The chain links TRBV20-1 to TRBJ2-3; maybe TRBD2 (6 bases). Germline CDR1 DFQATT, CDR2 SNEGSKA (reference sequence). The CDR3 is 14 amino acids. Trimming pared 5 bases from V and 3 bases from J, leaving 15 bases between. CDR3 protein: CSALATTRTDTQYF. The CDR3 bases are TGCAGTGCTCTAGCGACTACCCGTACAGATACGCAGTATTTT.

V usage is TRBV6-1 and J usage is TRBJ2-7, with D perhaps matching TRBD2 (5 bases). The CDR3 loop spans 14 amino acids. V was shortened by 4 bases and J by 3 bases, with 13 bases between the two germline ends. Germline CDR1 is MNHNS and CDR2 is SASEGT. The CDR3 reads CASSVWLAIYEQYV. Written as DNA, the CDR3 is TGTGCCAGCAGTGTGTGGCTAGCCATCTACGAGCAGTACGTC.

The chain is built from TRBV12-3 or TRBV12-4 and TRBJ2-5, with D uncertain. This CDR3 comprises 14 residues. Trimming removed 4 bases from V and 0 bases from J, with 9 bases in between. CDR3: CASSYDGYQETQYF. The CDR3 coding sequence is TGTGCCAGCAGTTACGACGGATACCAAGAGACCCAGTACTTC.

This clonotype was seen more than once but under ten times. V usage is TRBV7-2 and J usage is TRBJ2-1; TRBD2 agrees at 8 bases. The CDR3 runs 20 residues. The germline V gene encodes CDR1 SGHTA and CDR2 FQGNSA. With V trimmed by 5 bases and J by 2 bases, 20 bases remained unmatched. CDR3 sequence reads: CASSREVSGINPSTYNEQFF. For the CDR3, the DNA is TGTGCCAGCAGCCGGGAGGTTAGCGGGATCAACCCAAGCACCTACAATGAGCAGTTCTTC.